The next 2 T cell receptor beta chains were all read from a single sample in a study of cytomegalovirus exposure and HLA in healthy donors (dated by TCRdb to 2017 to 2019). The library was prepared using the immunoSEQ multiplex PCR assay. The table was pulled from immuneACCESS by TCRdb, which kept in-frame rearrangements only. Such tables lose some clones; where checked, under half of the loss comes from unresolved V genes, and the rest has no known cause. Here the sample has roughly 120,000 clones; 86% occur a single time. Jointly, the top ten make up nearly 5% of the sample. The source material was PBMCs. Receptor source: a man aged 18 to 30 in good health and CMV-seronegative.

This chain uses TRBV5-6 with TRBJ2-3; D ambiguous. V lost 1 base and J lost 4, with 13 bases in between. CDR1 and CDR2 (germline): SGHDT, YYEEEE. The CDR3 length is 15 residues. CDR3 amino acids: CASSLSSSSSDTQYF. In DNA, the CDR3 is TGTGCCAGCAGCTTGAGTAGCTCCTCTTCAGATACGCAGTATTTT.

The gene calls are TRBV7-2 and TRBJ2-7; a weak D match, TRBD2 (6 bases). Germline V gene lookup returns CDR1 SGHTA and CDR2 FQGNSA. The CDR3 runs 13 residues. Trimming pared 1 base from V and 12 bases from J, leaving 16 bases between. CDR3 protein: CASSLVTSFSPYF. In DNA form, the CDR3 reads TGTGCCAGCAGCTTAGTGACTAGTTTTTCTCCGTACTTC.